This T cell receptor (beta chain) comes out of a study of T cell repertoires in cytomegalovirus infection. Study-wide results and limits: Carriers of CMV and the relevant HLA type were discriminated by public TCR beta frequency. Ex vivo responses were dominated by HLA-C-restricted CMV-specific TCR beta clonotypes.

TCRdb itself ran the reads through MiXCR, one entry per CDR3 protein. The data hold 150,000 or so distinct CDR3 sequences, with about a sixth observed a single time. J lost 4 bases, V lost 7 bases, and 7 bases had no gene match. CDR1 is MNHEY and CDR2 is SVGEGT in the germline V gene. This CDR3 has 16 amino acids. There are a few counts of this clonotype. Its target is not known. The chain has TRBV6-2 or TRBV6-3 and TRBJ2-2; TRBD2 matches 12 bases. Sequencing was performed on CD8+ T cells from PBMCs. This sequence originates from a human donor in good health (CMV status not recorded). Some clones in this sample may be carry-over from other donors' samples. The CDR3 sequence is CASTQLAGGVTGELFF. CDR3 in DNA: TGTGCCAGCACACAACTAGCGGGAGGTGTCACCGGGGAGCTGTTTTTT.